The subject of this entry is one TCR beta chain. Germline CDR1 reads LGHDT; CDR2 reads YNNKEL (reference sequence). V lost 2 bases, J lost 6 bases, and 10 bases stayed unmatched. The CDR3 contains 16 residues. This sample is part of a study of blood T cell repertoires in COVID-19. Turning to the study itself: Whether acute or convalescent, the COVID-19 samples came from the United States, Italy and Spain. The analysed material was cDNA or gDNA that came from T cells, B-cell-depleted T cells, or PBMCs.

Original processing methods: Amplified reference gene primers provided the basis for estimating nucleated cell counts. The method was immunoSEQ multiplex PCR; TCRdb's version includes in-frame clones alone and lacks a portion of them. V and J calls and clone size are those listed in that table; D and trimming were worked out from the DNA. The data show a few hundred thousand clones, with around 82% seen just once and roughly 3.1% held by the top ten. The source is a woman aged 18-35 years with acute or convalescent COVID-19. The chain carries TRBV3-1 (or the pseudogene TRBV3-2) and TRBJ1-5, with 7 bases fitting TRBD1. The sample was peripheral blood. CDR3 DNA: TGTGCCAGCAGCCAAACCCTGACAGGGTTTGGTCAGCCCCAGCATTTT. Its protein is CASSQTLTGFGQPQHF.